The 23 T cell receptor beta chains below were found in one sample sequenced in a study of CD8+ T cells in alopecia areata. As the sequencing template, cDNA was produced by extracting RNA and reverse transcribing it. Libraries were prepared by immunoSEQ multiplex PCR; TCRdb keeps only in-frame clonotypes and omits some of them. Among 110,000 or so clones listed, 50% to 65% were seen once. Noted treatment: oral pan-JAK inhibitor, 5-10 mg twice daily. Here the sequenced sample was CD4+ T cells sorted from blood, taken at week 24, from a patient treated with tofacitinib. The origin of the receptors is a human donor with alopecia areata.

V usage is TRBV29-1 and J usage is TRBJ2-5; 8 nucleotides match TRBD2. Germline lookup yields CDR1 SQVTM and CDR2 ANQGSEA. J was trimmed by 5 bases and V by 8 bases; bases with no gene match: 13. The CDR3 has 14 amino acids. The CDR3 here is CSTIPGLGKETQYF. Written as DNA, the CDR3 is TGCAGCACCATACCGGGACTAGGAAAGGAGACCCAGTACTTC.

This clone was observed at least ten times. The chain couples TRBV6-5 to TRBJ2-2; the D call may be TRBD1 or TRBD2 (6 bases each). This CDR3 spans 14 amino acids. CDR1 and CDR2 (germline): MNHEY, SVGAGI. The V and J ends lost 4 bases and 3 bases respectively, with 9 bases between them. CDR3 sequence reads: CASSLRGHTGELFF. CDR3 bases: TGTGCCAGCAGTTTACGGGGGCACACCGGGGAGCTGTTTTTT.

The gene calls are TRBV28 and TRBJ1-6, with a tentative D call TRBD1 (5 bases). V was pared by 2 bases and J by 8 bases, with 13 bases between. This CDR3 region has 15 residues. CDR1 is MDHEN and CDR2 is SYDVKM in the germline V gene. CDR3: CASSLGSGTDSPLHF. DNA of the CDR3: TGTGCCAGCAGTTTAGGGTCGGGGACCGATTCACCCCTCCACTTT. Together with reference TRBV28 and TRBJ1-6, the CDR3 gives the full variable domain: DVKVTQSSRYLVKRTGEKVFLECVQDMDHENMFWYRQDPGLGLRLIYFSYDVKMKEKGDIPEGYSVSREKKERFSLILESASTNQTSMYLCASSLGSGTDSPLHFGNGTRLTVT.

This chain links TRBV18 with TRBJ2-3; 8 bases match TRBD2. V lost 3 bases and J lost 2; bases outside the gene matches: 4. Germline V gives CDR1 KGHSH, CDR2 LQKENI. The CDR3 spans 15 residues. The CDR3 region is CASSPGLGITDTQYF. The CDR3 DNA sequence: TGTGCCAGCTCACCGGGACTAGGGATCACAGATACGCAGTATTTT.

This sequence joins TRBV2 and TRBJ1-5; tentative D call: TRBD1 (6 bases). Trimming took 5 bases from V and 6 from J, leaving 11 bases between them. Germline V lookup: CDR1 SNHLY, CDR2 FYNNEI. There are 13 residues in the CDR3. In nucleotides, the CDR3 is TGTGCCAGCAGTCCGATAGGGGGTCAGCCCCAGCATTTT. Protein: CASSPIGGQPQHF.

This clone was detected ten times or more. This sample also contains other DNA sequences that code for the same CDR3. The chain combines TRBV7-9 with TRBJ1-5; 11 bases are shared with TRBD1. The germline V gene has CDR1 SEHNR and CDR2 FQNEAQ (reference sequence). V lost 3 bases, J lost 6 bases, and 1 base stayed unmatched. The CDR3 has 14 residues. The CDR3 is CASSLGQGGQPQHF. The CDR3 nucleotides are TGTGCCAGCAGCTTGGGACAGGGGGGTCAGCCCCAGCATTTT. Combining the CDR3 with reference TRBV7-9 and TRBJ1-5 gives the whole variable domain DTGVSQNPRHKITKRGQNVTFRCDPISEHNRLYWYRQTLGQGPEFLTYFQNEAQLEKSRLLSDRFSAERPKGSFSTLEIQRTEQGDSAMYLCASSLGQGGQPQHFGDGTRLSIL.

The chain recombines TRBV25-1 with TRBJ2-5; TRBD1 aligns across 9 bases. J was trimmed by 2 bases and V by 1 base; bases with no gene match: 2. This CDR3 contains 15 residues. In germline, CDR1 is MGHDK, CDR2 SYGVNS. This CDR3 is CASSEWGQGQETQYF. Written as DNA, the CDR3 is TGTGCCAGCAGTGAATGGGGACAGGGACAAGAGACCCAGTACTTC.

The chain carries TRBV7-2 and TRBJ2-7; D is unresolved. This CDR3 is 11 amino acids long. Germline CDR1 is SGHTA and CDR2 is FQGNSA. The V end was cut by 6 bases, the J end by 4 bases, with 7 bases between. The CDR3 region has the DNA TGTGCCAGCAGGGGATTTTACGAGCAGTACTTC. Encoded protein: CASRGFYEQYF.

The chain carries TRBV4-1 and TRBJ1-5, with D tentatively TRBD1 (5 bases). There are 16 residues in the CDR3. From germline, CDR1 is MGHRA and CDR2 YSYEKL. Trimming left V 0 bases short and J 2 bases short, with 11 bases between. This CDR3 is CASSQDGGVRNQPQHF. CDR3 DNA: TGCGCCAGCAGCCAAGATGGGGGGGTCCGCAATCAGCCCCAGCATTTT.

The rearrangement uses TRBV18 and TRBJ1-1; D not resolved. Germline assignment: CDR1 KGHSH and CDR2 LQKENI. With 3 bases removed from V and 7 bases from J, the gap between germline ends came to 12 bases. CDR3 length: 13 residues. CDR3 nucleotides: TGTGCCAGCTCACCTCAGACTGATATTGAAGCTTTCTTT. Translated: CASSPQTDIEAFF.

This chain links TRBV4-2 with TRBJ2-3; D is possibly TRBD2 (6 bases). The CDR3 sequence is 13 residues long. The germline CDR1 and CDR2 sequences are LGHNA and YNFKEQ. Trimming removed 4 bases from V and 6 bases from J, with 11 bases in between. DNA for the CDR3: TGTGCCAGCAGCCCACTAGCTTCGGATACGCAGTATTTT. This encodes CASSPLASDTQYF.

The rearrangement links TRBV10-2 to TRBJ2-3; TRBD2 might be the D (6 bases). The CDR3 has 15 residues. CDR1 and CDR2 (germline): WSHSY, SAAADI. V lost 4 bases and J lost 0, with 11 bases in between. CDR3 bases: TGCGCCAGCAGTGGAGTAGCGGCTAGCACAGATACGCAGTATTTT. Its translation: CASSGVAASTDTQYF.

The table lists this clone with a count of one. V gene TRBV2 combines with J gene TRBJ2-5; TRBD2 matches 12 bases. The CDR3 runs 14 residues. V gave up 6 bases and J gave up 5 bases; unmatched junction bases: 4. Germline CDR1 is SNHLY and CDR2 is FYNNEI. The CDR3 protein is CASRGLAGWETQYF. The CDR3 DNA is TGTGCCAGCAGAGGACTAGCGGGGTGGGAGACCCAGTACTTC.

This clone has a handful of counts. The chain joins TRBV10-3 to TRBJ2-1; the match to TRBD2 covers 8 bases. In germline, CDR1 is ENHRY, CDR2 SYGVKD. This CDR3 has 15 amino acids. J was trimmed by 4 bases and V by 3 bases; bases with no gene match: 5. The CDR3 coding sequence is TGTGCCATCAGTGAATCGAGCGGGGGTTACAATGAGCAGTTCTTC. Protein product: CAISESSGGYNEQFF.

This clone has just a few counts. The J gene is TRBJ2-7, the V gene TRBV9; weak D call: TRBD2 (6 bases). Germline CDR1 reads SGDLS; CDR2 reads YYNGEE. Trimming removed 4 bases from V and 0 bases from J, with 11 bases in between. This CDR3 contains 14 residues. CDR3 bases: TGTGCCAGCAGCTCCGGGACTTACTCCTACGAGCAGTACTTC. Protein product: CASSSGTYSYEQYF.

J is TRBJ1-1 and V is TRBV30; D unclear. The length of the CDR3 is 13 residues. Trimming took off 0 bases at V and 0 bases at J, with 5 bases between the two ends. Looked up from germline, CDR1 is GTSNPN and CDR2 is SVGIG (reference sequence). CDR3 in DNA: TGTGCCTGGAGTGTCAGCATGAACACTGAAGCTTTCTTT. Amino acid sequence: CAWSVSMNTEAFF.

This clone was seen a few times. This rearrangement joins TRBV9 to TRBJ1-6; tentative D call: TRBD1 (6 bases). Trimming took off 3 bases at V and 10 bases at J, with 14 bases between the two ends. Germline CDR1 is SGDLS and CDR2 is YYNGEE. This CDR3 has 14 residues. The CDR3 protein is CASSAGGGGSPLHF. The CDR3 DNA reads as TGTGCCAGCAGCGCCGGGGGGGGCGGATCACCCCTCCACTTT.

This clone showed up just a few times. The chain links TRBV7-2 to TRBJ1-2; D may be TRBD1 (5 bases). V gave up 1 base and J gave up 2 bases, with 14 bases separating them. Looked up from germline, CDR1 is SGHTA and CDR2 is FQGNSA. There are 16 residues in the CDR3. CDR3 sequence reads: CASSLDWGRRNYGYTF. The CDR3 nucleotides are TGTGCCAGCAGCTTAGACTGGGGACGGAGAAACTATGGCTACACCTTC.

The chain's CDR3 is CASNGGASGNIQYF. CDR3 DNA: TGTGCCAGCAACGGGGGGGCCTCGGGAAACATTCAGTACTTC. The chain has TRBV2 and TRBJ2-4, with TRBD2 matching over 8 bases. After removal of 7 bases from V and 6 bases from J, the junction contained 8 bases not matched to a gene. The CDR3 runs to 14 residues. Germline V gene sequence: CDR1 SNHLY, CDR2 FYNNEI.

The chain couples TRBV30 to TRBJ2-7, with D perhaps TRBD1 or TRBD2 (6 bases each). CDR1 is GTSNPN and CDR2 is SVGIG in the germline V gene (reference sequence). Trimming removed 3 bases at V and 1 base at J, with 16 bases between. This CDR3 has 15 residues. The CDR3 loop reads CAWSRPGAVSYEQYF. The CDR3 DNA reads as TGTGCCTGGAGCCGGCCGGGGGCGGTATCCTACGAGCAGTACTTC.

The rearrangement uses TRBV27 and TRBJ1-2; D is perhaps TRBD1 (6 bases). V was pared by 6 bases and J by 7 bases, with 12 bases between. The CDR3 runs to 12 residues. Germline assignment: CDR1 MNHEY and CDR2 SMNVEV (reference sequence). This chain's CDR3 is CASSTQGIGYTF. CDR3 in DNA: TGTGCCAGCAGCACACAGGGAATTGGCTACACCTTC.

This chain joins TRBV9 and TRBJ2-1; D may correspond to TRBD1 or TRBD2 (6 bases each). The germline V and J ends were trimmed by 3 bases and 7 bases, with 8 bases remaining between them. In germline, CDR1 is SGDLS, CDR2 YYNGEE. This CDR3 is built from 12 residues. CDR3 sequence (DNA): TGTGCCAGCAGCGAGGGGGGAAATGAGCAGTTCTTC. Amino acid sequence: CASSEGGNEQFF.

The chain combines TRBV10-3 with TRBJ2-1; 11 bases match TRBD2. With 7 bases clipped from V and 0 bases from J, the junction kept 5 bases outside the gene matches. In germline, CDR1 is ENHRY, CDR2 SYGVKD. This CDR3 has 16 residues. The CDR3 nucleotides are TGTGCCATCAAGACTAGCGGGGCGAGCTCCTACAATGAGCAGTTCTTC. Its protein product is CAIKTSGASSYNEQFF.